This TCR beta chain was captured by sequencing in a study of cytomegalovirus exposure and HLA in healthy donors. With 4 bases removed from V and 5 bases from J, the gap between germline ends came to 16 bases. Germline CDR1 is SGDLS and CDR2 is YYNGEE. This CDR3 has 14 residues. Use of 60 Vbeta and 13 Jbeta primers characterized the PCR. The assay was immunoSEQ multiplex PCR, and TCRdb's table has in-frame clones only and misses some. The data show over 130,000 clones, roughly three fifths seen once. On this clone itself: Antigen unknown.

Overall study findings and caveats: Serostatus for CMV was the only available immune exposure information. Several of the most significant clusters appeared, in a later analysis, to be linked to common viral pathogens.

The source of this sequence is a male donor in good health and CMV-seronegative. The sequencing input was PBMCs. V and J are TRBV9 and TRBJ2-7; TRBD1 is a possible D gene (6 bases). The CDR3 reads CASSFQTGADEQYF. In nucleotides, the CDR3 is TGTGCCAGCAGCTTCCAGACAGGCGCCGACGAGCAGTACTTC.